These 32 T cell receptor beta chains came from one sample sequenced in a study of PD-1 blockade in classical Hodgkin lymphoma (dated by TCRdb to the early 2020s). Libraries were constructed by the immunoSEQ multiplex PCR assay. TCRdb took this table from immuneACCESS and kept in-frame rearrangements with V and J called. Such tables lack part of the clones; where checked against another copy, unresolved V genes explain under half of the gap, and the rest is unexplained. The sample table shows tens of thousands of clones, and more than 85% are seen once. The top ten constitute around 0.38% of the sample. The intended sense of this specimen's time point label: newly diagnosed, previously untreated cHL patient sample. Magnetic negative selection with a Miltenyi CD4+ T cell isolation kit was used to purify CD4+ T cells from thawed PBMCs. The sequenced material came from CD4+ T cells from blood. The receptors come from a human donor with classical Hodgkin lymphoma.

The chain combines TRBV7-7 with TRBJ2-1; perhaps TRBD1 as D (6 bases). V lost 2 bases and J 7 bases, leaving 12 bases between the germline ends. The germline gives CDR1 SSHAT, CDR2 FNYEAQ (reference sequence). The CDR3 sequence is 14 residues long. CDR3 in amino acids: CASSLLGQTNEQFF. CDR3 bases: TGTGCCAGCAGCTTACTTGGACAGACGAATGAGCAGTTCTTC.

The rearrangement links TRBV7-2 to TRBJ1-3; the D is unclear. The germline gives CDR1 SGHTA, CDR2 FQGNSA. The CDR3 contains 16 residues. V was clipped by 0 bases and J by 1 base, with 10 bases between them. In DNA, the CDR3 is TGTGCCAGCAGCTTAGCCCCCCTTGGATCTGGAAACACCATATATTTT. Translation gives CASSLAPLGSGNTIYF.

The V call is TRBV15, the J call TRBJ1-1, with unresolved D. In germline, CDR1 is LNHNV, CDR2 YYDKDF (reference sequence). V shed 0 bases and J shed 5 bases, with 10 bases lying between them. This CDR3 is built from 14 residues. The CDR3 reads CATSRDRGWTEAFF. CDR3 DNA: TGTGCCACCAGCAGAGATCGAGGTTGGACTGAAGCTTTCTTT.

The gene calls are TRBV5-6 and TRBJ1-5; D ambiguous. The V end was cut by 2 bases, the J end by 5 bases, with 17 bases between. The CDR3 totals 16 residues. Per the germline V gene, CDR1 is SGHDT and CDR2 is YYEEEE. For the CDR3, the DNA is TGTGCCAGCAGCTTCGCCGACTCCCCGGCCGATCAGCCCCAGCATTTT. This gives the protein CASSFADSPADQPQHF.

The chain joins TRBV10-3 to TRBJ2-3; the D gene is possibly TRBD2 (6 bases). V was trimmed by 11 bases and J by 4 bases, leaving 13 bases between them. The CDR3 runs to 12 residues. Germline V CDR1 and CDR2: ENHRY, SYGVKD. CDR3 in amino acids: CASAREPDTQYF. CDR3 bases: TGTGCCTCGGCACGGGAGCCAGATACGCAGTATTTT.

The chain carries TRBV5-1 and TRBJ2-7; unclear D gene. V shed 4 bases and J shed 7 bases, with 21 bases lying between them. CDR3 length: 15 amino acids. In germline, CDR1 is SGHRS, CDR2 YFSETQ. CDR3 in DNA: TGCGCCAGCAGCCCCGGTACCGGCAATTTTGAAGAGCAGTACTTC. It is translated as CASSPGTGNFEEQYF. The whole variable domain, filled in from reference TRBV5-1 and TRBJ2-7, reads KAGVTQTPRYLIKTRGQQVTLSCSPISGHRSVSWYQQTPGQGLQFLFEYFSETQRNKGNFPGRFSGRQFSNSRSEMNVSTLELGDSALYLCASSPGTGNFEEQYFGPGTRLTVT.

The gene calls are TRBV4-3 and TRBJ1-3; D is unresolved. In germline, CDR1 is LGHNA, CDR2 YSLEER. The CDR3 is 13 amino acids. Trimming cost V 0 bases and J 4 bases, with 4 bases left between them. The CDR3 nucleotides are TGCGCCAGCAGCCAAGAGCCGGGAAACACCATATATTTT. This gives the protein CASSQEPGNTIYF.

The CDR3 coding sequence is TGTGCCAGCAGCCCGCGGGGTTTCACAGATACGCAGTATTTT. This gives the protein CASSPRGFTDTQYF. This chain uses TRBV5-8 with TRBJ2-3; tentatively, D is TRBD2 (6 bases). The germline V and J ends were trimmed by 4 bases and 2 bases, with 11 bases remaining between them. This CDR3 has 14 residues. In germline, CDR1 is SGHTS, CDR2 YDEGEE.

The rearrangement links TRBV29-1 to TRBJ2-7; D tentatively reads TRBD1 or TRBD2 (5 bases each). In germline, CDR1 is SQVTM, CDR2 ANQGSEA. Trimming shortened V by 4 bases and J by 0 bases, and 13 bases separated the two germline ends. The CDR3 is made up of 14 amino acids. The CDR3 sequence: CSVAPPGSSYEQYF. The CDR3 region has the DNA TGCAGCGTTGCCCCTCCAGGGAGCTCCTACGAGCAGTACTTC.

The rearrangement links TRBV5-3 to TRBJ1-6; D possibly corresponds to TRBD1 (6 bases). TRBV5-3 is annotated as an ORF whose role is uncertain. This CDR3 region has 17 residues. Trimming pared 5 bases from V and 1 base from J, leaving 16 bases between. CDR3 coding DNA: TGTGCCAGAAGGAAATCCAGGGGAATTTCCTATAATTCACCCCTCCACTTT. This sequence encodes CARRKSRGISYNSPLHF.

The gene calls are TRBV7-9 and TRBJ1-1; maybe TRBD1 (5 bases). Germline assignment: CDR1 SEHNR and CDR2 FQNEAQ (reference sequence). V was shortened by 6 bases and J by 0 bases, with 14 bases between the two germline ends. There are 15 residues in the CDR3. Here the CDR3 DNA reads TGTGCCAGCAGACCCCGACAGAGTTTGAACACTGAAGCTTTCTTT. Amino acid sequence: CASRPRQSLNTEAFF.

This sequence joins TRBV14 and TRBJ2-7, with D possibly matching TRBD1 (5 bases). Germline loops: CDR1 SGHDN, CDR2 FVKESK. V lost 6 bases to trimming and J lost 5 bases, with 14 bases between them. The CDR3 consists of 13 residues. The DNA of the CDR3 is TGTGCCAGCAGAAAAACAGGTGGCCACGAGCAGTACTTC. It is translated as CASRKTGGHEQYF.

This clone was picked up one time. This chain uses TRBV11-2 with TRBJ2-2, with a weak D call TRBD1 (5 bases). The CDR3 sequence is 14 residues long. Germline V gene sequence: CDR1 SGHAT, CDR2 FQNNGV. Deletions cut 1 base from V and 7 bases from J, with 10 bases between. The DNA of the CDR3 is TGTGCCAGCAGCTTAGGGGGCTGGGGCGGGGAGCTGTTTTTT. Translation: CASSLGGWGGELFF.

This chain joins TRBV5-1 and TRBJ2-7, with D perhaps matching TRBD1 or TRBD2 (5 bases each). The germline CDR1 and CDR2 sequences are SGHRS and YFSETQ. V was shortened by 2 bases and J by 5 bases, with 14 bases between the two germline ends. CDR3 size: 14 residues. The chain's CDR3 is CASSFSRGYHEQYF. Written as DNA, the CDR3 is TGCGCCAGCAGCTTCAGCCGGGGCTACCACGAGCAGTACTTC.

The count of this clone is one. The chain combines TRBV4-1 with TRBJ2-1; TRBD1 matches 8 bases. Looked up from germline, CDR1 is MGHRA and CDR2 is YSYEKL. J was trimmed by 9 bases and V by 3 bases; bases with no gene match: 13. The CDR3 loop spans 16 amino acids. This CDR3 is CASSHLAPRQGSEQFF. The CDR3 DNA follows: TGCGCCAGCAGCCATTTGGCTCCGAGACAGGGGTCTGAGCAGTTCTTC.

The rearrangement joins TRBV27 to TRBJ2-3, with unresolved D. Trimming removed 3 bases from V and 2 bases from J, with 12 bases in between. The CDR3 covers 15 residues. The germline gives CDR1 MNHEY, CDR2 SMNVEV (reference sequence). CDR3 DNA: TGTGCCAGCAGTTTGGTCTACCTAGACACAGATACGCAGTATTTT. It encodes CASSLVYLDTDTQYF.

J is TRBJ2-7 and V is TRBV5-8; D is unclear. The V and J ends lost 0 bases and 0 bases respectively, with 13 bases between them. Germline lookup yields CDR1 SGHTS and CDR2 YDEGEE. The CDR3 extends over 16 amino acids. DNA of the CDR3: TGTGCCAGCAGCTTGGGACTTGAATGGGGCTCCTACGAGCAGTACTTC. Translated: CASSLGLEWGSYEQYF.

This clone has just one count. CDR3 in amino acids: CASSRGQKYNEQFF. CDR3 nucleotides: TGTGCCAGCAGCCGGGGACAAAAGTACAATGAGCAGTTCTTC. The V call is TRBV7-9, the J call TRBJ2-1; possible D gene TRBD1, 6 bases. The CDR3 extends over 14 amino acids. Per the germline V gene, CDR1 is SEHNR and CDR2 is FQNEAQ (reference sequence). Trimming left V 5 bases short and J 4 bases short, with 12 bases between.

The chain uses TRBV7-2 and TRBJ2-3, with D perhaps TRBD2 (6 bases). Germline values: CDR1 SGHTA, CDR2 FQGNSA. The CDR3 totals 17 residues. V was clipped by 5 bases and J by 2 bases, with 20 bases between them. In DNA, the CDR3 is TGTGCCAGCAGCCCCCTAGGTGGGGGGTGGTACACAGATACGCAGTATTTT. It specifies CASSPLGGGWYTDTQYF.

V gene TRBV5-4 combines with J gene TRBJ2-5; 8 positions agree with TRBD2. Germline values: CDR1 SGHNT, CDR2 YYREEE (reference sequence). This CDR3 spans 12 amino acids. J gave up 4 bases and V 7 bases, and 3 bases lay outside the gene matches. The CDR3 region is CASSRGGETQYF. The CDR3 DNA sequence: TGTGCCAGCTCTCGGGGGGGAGAGACCCAGTACTTC.

This rearrangement joins TRBV19 to TRBJ1-5; maybe TRBD1 (5 bases). V was shortened by 3 bases and J by 2 bases, with 11 bases between the two germline ends. This CDR3 is 15 amino acids long. In germline, CDR1 is LNHDA, CDR2 SQIVND (reference sequence). The CDR3 protein is CASSISGGGNQPQHF. The CDR3 bases are TGTGCCAGTAGTATTAGCGGGGGAGGCAATCAGCCCCAGCATTTT.

The chain is built from TRBV7-8 and TRBJ1-5, with 10 bases fitting TRBD1. CDR1 is SGHVS, CDR2 FQNEAQ, per germline. Losses at the gene ends were 1 base for V and 5 bases for J; bases not matched to a gene: 17. This CDR3 comprises 20 residues. CDR3 sequence reads: CASSLVWTGGGLVGDQPQHF. CDR3 nucleotide sequence: TGTGCCAGCAGCTTAGTCTGGACAGGGGGAGGATTAGTAGGCGATCAGCCCCAGCATTTT.

The chain carries TRBV9 and TRBJ1-4; no clear D. The V end was cut by 4 bases, the J end by 8 bases, with 12 bases between. CDR1 is SGDLS, CDR2 YYNGEE, per germline. There are 13 residues in the CDR3. CDR3 protein: CASSPGVREKLFF. CDR3 in DNA: TGTGCCAGCAGCCCGGGAGTACGGGAAAAACTGTTTTTT.

This rearrangement joins TRBV11-1 to TRBJ2-1; TRBD2 matches 9 bases. The CDR3 length is 14 residues. Germline V gives CDR1 SGHAT, CDR2 FQDESV (reference sequence). The junction had 8 bases not matched to a gene; V was cut back by 5 bases and J by 9 bases. The CDR3 loop is CASSPWTSAVEQFF. The CDR3 DNA sequence: TGTGCCAGCAGCCCCTGGACTAGCGCAGTTGAGCAGTTCTTC.

The chain combines TRBV5-5 with TRBJ1-4; D is unresolved. The V end lost 0 bases, the J end lost 5 bases, and 8 bases lay between the germline ends. Germline lookup yields CDR1 SGHKS and CDR2 YYEKEE (reference sequence). The CDR3 is made up of 14 amino acids. The CDR3 DNA follows: TGTGCCAGCAGCTTGGTCGGCGGCAATGAAAAACTGTTTTTT. It codes for CASSLVGGNEKLFF.

The genes are TRBV2 and TRBJ2-2, with D perhaps matching TRBD2 (6 bases). The CDR3 is 14 residues long. Between the trimmed V and J ends, which lost 8 bases and 6 bases, there was a span of 16 bases. Germline V gene lookup returns CDR1 SNHLY and CDR2 FYNNEI. Here the CDR3 DNA reads TGTGCCAGCCACGGAGGACTACCCTCCGGGGAGCTGTTTTTT. Translation: CASHGGLPSGELFF.

The chain combines TRBV7-9 with TRBJ1-3; D gene ambiguous. The germline V and J ends were trimmed by 5 bases and 4 bases, with 15 bases remaining between them. Germline CDR1 SEHNR, CDR2 FQNEAQ (reference sequence). The CDR3 sequence is 15 residues long. Here the CDR3 DNA reads TGTGCCAGCAGCCGTGGGGAGACGGGCGGAAACACCATATATTTT. Residues: CASSRGETGGNTIYF.

This sequence joins TRBV5-1 and TRBJ2-2, with 7 bases fitting TRBD1. The J segment lost 8 bases and the V segment lost 0 bases, leaving 10 bases of the junction unmatched. This CDR3 comprises 16 residues. Per the germline V gene, CDR1 is SGHRS and CDR2 is YFSETQ. The CDR3 reads CASSLAPDRSPGELFF. CDR3 nucleotides: TGCGCCAGCAGCTTGGCCCCGGACAGGAGCCCGGGGGAGCTGTTTTTT.

This chain joins TRBV6-5 and TRBJ1-1, with TRBD1 as a possible D gene (5 bases). V lost 2 bases to trimming and J lost 0 bases, with 7 bases between them. The CDR3 length is 14 residues. Germline assignment: CDR1 MNHEY and CDR2 SVGAGI. The DNA of the CDR3 is TGTGCCAGCAGTTACGTGGACATGAACACTGAAGCTTTCTTT. Translated: CASSYVDMNTEAFF.

The chain couples TRBV5-4 to TRBJ2-3, with 8 bases that match TRBD2. This CDR3 comprises 17 residues. V dropped 3 bases and J dropped 6; count of bases not matched to a gene: 15. Germline V gene lookup returns CDR1 SGHNT and CDR2 YYREEE (reference sequence). As DNA, the CDR3 is TGTGCCAGCAGCTGGGGAGGTAGCGGGGCCAGAAGGGATACGCAGTATTTT. This translates into CASSWGGSGARRDTQYF.

The V gene is TRBV5-4, the J gene TRBJ2-1; perhaps TRBD1 as D (6 bases). Trimming removed 0 bases from V and 6 bases from J, with 10 bases in between. CDR1 and CDR2 (germline): SGHNT, YYREEE (reference sequence). The CDR3 spans 14 residues. In DNA, the CDR3 is TGTGCCAGCAGCTTGGGGGCACAGGGCAATGAGCAGTTCTTC. This codes for CASSLGAQGNEQFF. The variable domain in full, with the rest retrieved from reference TRBV5-4 and TRBJ2-1, is ETGVTQSPTHLIKTRGQQVTLRCSSQSGHNTVSWYQQALGQGPQFIFQYYREEENGRGNFPPRFSGLQFPNYSSELNVNALELDDSALYLCASSLGAQGNEQFFGPGTRLTVL.

The rearrangement uses TRBV30 and TRBJ2-5; possibly TRBD1 or TRBD2 for D (6 bases each). Trimming took 5 bases from V and 7 from J, leaving 17 bases between them. Germline V CDR1 and CDR2: GTSNPN, SVGIG (reference sequence). The CDR3 runs to 13 residues. The CDR3, as DNA: TGTGCCTGGTTCAGGGACACCGGGGGGACCCAGTACTTC. It translates to CAWFRDTGGTQYF.